The 18 T cell receptor beta chains given below trace back to one sample, sequenced in a study of shared clonotypes between healthy human individuals. This table comes from immunoSEQ multiplex PCR, and its TCRdb copy is limited to in-frame clones, with some not included. Of 850,000 to 1,100,000 clones listed, around three quarters were seen once; the top ten hold approximately 0.9%. The sample taken for sequencing was memory CD4+ T cells from PBMCs. Documented subset: CD45RA-negative fraction. The receptor set was obtained from a man aged 18 to 35 in good health. Some clones in this sample may be carry-over from other donors' samples.

The chain joins TRBV21-1 to TRBJ2-7; TRBD2, the table's D call, was not compared with the DNA. TRBV21-1 is listed as a pseudogene. This CDR3 contains 18 residues. The CDR3 DNA reads as TGTGCCAGCAGCAAAGAGGCTAGCGGGAGGGCGACACCCTACGAGCAGTACTTC. Translating it yields CASSKEASGRATPYEQYF.

This chain uses TRBV2 with TRBJ2-3; D might be TRBD2 (6 bases). The CDR3 is 14 residues long. Germline V lookup: CDR1 SNHLY, CDR2 FYNNEI. The V end was cut by 5 bases, the J end by 2 bases, with 11 bases between. Here the CDR3 DNA reads TGTGCCAGCAGTATTCGGACTATCACAGATACGCAGTATTTT. The encoded protein is CASSIRTITDTQYF.

The chain recombines TRBV28 with TRBJ1-1; D gene uncertain. The ends were cut back, 6 bases at V and 1 base at J, with 9 bases in the middle. Per germline, CDR1 MDHEN and CDR2 SYDVKM. The CDR3 sequence is 13 residues long. This CDR3 is CASSIHGNTEAFF. The CDR3 DNA reads as TGTGCCAGCAGCATACATGGGAACACTGAAGCTTTCTTT.

A single count supports this clone. The DNA for the CDR3 is TGCGCCAGCAGCTTGGCCGAGGGGGCGACTGAAGCTTTCTTT. The encoded protein is CASSLAEGATEAFF. The rearrangement uses TRBV5-1 and TRBJ1-1, with 7 positions matching TRBD1. Germline lookup yields CDR1 SGHRS and CDR2 YFSETQ. The junction had 4 bases not matched to a gene; V was cut back by 0 bases and J by 5 bases. This CDR3 comprises 14 residues.

This chain connects TRBV10-3 to TRBJ2-7, with D maybe TRBD2 (6 bases). The CDR3 length is 12 residues. The V gene's germline CDR1 is ENHRY and CDR2 SYGVKD. V lost 10 bases and J lost 3, with 13 bases in between. The CDR3 loop reads CATEQGGYEQYF. CDR3 DNA: TGTGCCACGGAGCAGGGAGGCTACGAGCAGTACTTC.

In its sample, this clone was seen many times. V usage is TRBV7-9 and J usage is TRBJ1-5, with TRBD1 matching 7 bases. Germline V gene data show CDR1 as SEHNR and CDR2 as FQNEAQ (reference sequence). This CDR3 comprises 16 residues. V lost 5 bases and J lost 0; bases outside the gene matches: 7. The CDR3 region has the DNA TGTGCCAGCAGCCCCGGACAGGCGTCTAGCAATCAGCCCCAGCATTTT. Amino acid sequence: CASSPGQASSNQPQHF.

The chain has TRBV5-6 and TRBJ2-3, with 9 bases lining up with TRBD1. Germline CDR1 SGHDT, CDR2 YYEEEE. With 4 bases clipped from V and 5 bases from J, the junction kept 2 bases outside the gene matches. CDR3 length: 13 amino acids. For the CDR3, the DNA is TGTGCCAGCAGCCGGGACAGGGAAGATACGCAGTATTTT. It encodes CASSRDREDTQYF.

The gene calls are TRBV7-6 and TRBJ1-1; 8 bases match TRBD1. The V segment lost 5 bases and the J segment 3 bases; nucleotides outside the gene matches: 5. The germline V gene encodes CDR1 SGHVS and CDR2 FNYEAQ. This CDR3 spans 14 amino acids. CDR3 region: CASSPGQGYTEAFF. CDR3 nucleotide sequence: TGTGCCAGCAGCCCCGGACAGGGTTACACTGAAGCTTTCTTT.

The chain combines TRBV7-6 with TRBJ2-7, with TRBD2 identical over 10 bases. CDR3 size: 15 residues. Germline assignment: CDR1 SGHVS and CDR2 FNYEAQ. V lost 1 base, J lost 7 bases, and 7 bases stayed unmatched. The CDR3 loop is CASSLVLAGGGEQYF. The CDR3 region has the DNA TGTGCCAGCAGCTTAGTATTAGCGGGAGGAGGGGAGCAGTACTTC.

A few counts support this clone. The rearrangement links TRBV19 to TRBJ1-1; D may be TRBD1 (6 bases). The CDR3 totals 12 residues. V was clipped by 11 bases and J by 4 bases, with 14 bases between them. Germline CDR1 LNHDA, CDR2 SQIVND (reference sequence). This CDR3 reads CAVSWGATEAFF. The CDR3, as DNA: TGTGCCGTCAGTTGGGGGGCCACTGAAGCTTTCTTT.

In this sample, this clone turned up a few times. The CDR3 region has the DNA TGCGCCAGCAGCCAAGGGGACAGGGCATATGGCTACACCTTC. This gives the protein CASSQGDRAYGYTF. This chain links TRBV4-1 with TRBJ1-2; TRBD1 aligns across 9 bases. Per the germline V gene, CDR1 is MGHRA and CDR2 is YSYEKL. V shed 1 base, J shed 5 bases, and the junction held 2 bases outside the gene matches. The CDR3 length is 14 residues.

V is TRBV29-1 and J is TRBJ2-5; possible D gene TRBD1, 6 bases. CDR3 length: 16 amino acids. The germline V gene has CDR1 SQVTM and CDR2 ANQGSEA. Trimming removed 4 bases at V and 3 bases at J, with 21 bases between. The CDR3 DNA sequence: TGCAGCGTTGGTCCCGGACAGCTTCACCATAAAGAGACCCAGTACTTC. Its protein product is CSVGPGQLHHKETQYF.

Of note for this clone: The same CDR3 arises from other DNA sequences in this sample as well. The J gene is TRBJ2-1, the V gene TRBV5-1, with a possible D match to TRBD1 (6 bases). In germline, CDR1 is SGHRS, CDR2 YFSETQ. V shed 2 bases and J shed 0 bases, with 9 bases lying between them. The CDR3 has 15 residues. DNA for the CDR3: TGCGCCAGCAGCTTTACGGACAGCTCCTACAATGAGCAGTTCTTC. It encodes CASSFTDSSYNEQFF. Full variable domain (rest looked up from reference TRBV5-1 and TRBJ2-1): KAGVTQTPRYLIKTRGQQVTLSCSPISGHRSVSWYQQTPGQGLQFLFEYFSETQRNKGNFPGRFSGRQFSNSRSEMNVSTLELGDSALYLCASSFTDSSYNEQFFGPGTRLTVL.

The chain uses TRBV6-6 and TRBJ1-1; 9 nucleotides agree with TRBD1. There are 12 residues in the CDR3. Looked up from germline, CDR1 is MNHNY and CDR2 is SVGAGI (reference sequence). The ends lost 6 bases at V and 5 bases at J; junction bases unmatched: 1. The CDR3, as DNA: TGTGCCAGCAGGACAGGGGGAACTGAAGCTTTCTTT. It translates to CASRTGGTEAFF.

The CDR3 region is CASVAGGPHNEQFF. CDR3 bases: TGTGCCAGTGTGGCGGGAGGGCCCCACAATGAGCAGTTCTTC. V gene TRBV19 combines with J gene TRBJ2-1; TRBD2 matches 9 bases. CDR3 size: 14 residues. Germline CDR1 reads LNHDA; CDR2 reads SQIVND (reference sequence). J lost 5 bases, V lost 8 bases, and 7 bases had no gene match.

This chain connects TRBV5-4 to TRBJ2-5, with D possibly matching TRBD1 (6 bases). The V gene lost 2 bases and the J gene lost 4 bases, with 27 bases spanning the gap. The CDR3 runs 19 residues. Germline V CDR1 and CDR2: SGHNT, YYREEE (reference sequence). CDR3 protein: CASSFNLHSRVRGGETQYF. In nucleotides, the CDR3 is TGTGCCAGCAGCTTTAACCTCCATTCTAGGGTCAGAGGGGGAGAGACCCAGTACTTC.

The chain has TRBV15 and TRBJ2-1, with 14 positions matching TRBD2. There are 16 residues in the CDR3. Germline lookup yields CDR1 LNHNV and CDR2 YYDKDF (reference sequence). V lost 6 bases and J lost 8; bases outside the gene matches: 9. CDR3 coding DNA: TGTGCCACCAGTAAAAAAAAGACTAGCGGGAGGGATGAGCAGTTCTTC. It translates to CATSKKKTSGRDEQFF.

The sample holds one count of this clone. This sequence joins TRBV28 and TRBJ1-2; D remains ambiguous. Looked up from germline, CDR1 is MDHEN and CDR2 is SYDVKM. The germline V and J ends were trimmed by 3 bases and 6 bases, with 11 bases remaining between them. This CDR3 spans 13 amino acids. DNA of the CDR3: TGTGCCAGCAGTTTCCCGAAATTAGATGGCTACACCTTC. Translation gives CASSFPKLDGYTF.